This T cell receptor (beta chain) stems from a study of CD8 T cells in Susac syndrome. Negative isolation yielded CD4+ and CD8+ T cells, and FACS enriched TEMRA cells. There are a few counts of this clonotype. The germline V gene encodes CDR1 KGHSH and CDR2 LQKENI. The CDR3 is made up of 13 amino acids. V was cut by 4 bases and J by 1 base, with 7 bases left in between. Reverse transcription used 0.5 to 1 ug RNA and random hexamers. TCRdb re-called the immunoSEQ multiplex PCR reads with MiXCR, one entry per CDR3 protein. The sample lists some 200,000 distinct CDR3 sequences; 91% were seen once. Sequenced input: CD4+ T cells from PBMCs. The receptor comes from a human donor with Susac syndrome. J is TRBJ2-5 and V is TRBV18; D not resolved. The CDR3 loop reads CASSQRGQETQYF. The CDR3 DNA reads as TGTGCCAGCTCACAAAGAGGCCAAGAGACCCAGTACTTC.